Each of the 30 T cell receptor beta chains below was sequenced from the same sample in a study of PD-L1 blockade in urothelial cancer. Time point of the sample: pretreatment peripheral blood. Using immunoSEQ multiplex PCR, the repertoire was profiled, and TCRdb retains in-frame clones only, with some absent. The sample lists 98,000 or so clones, 90% seen once, with approximately 1.5% in the top ten. This material consisted of PBMCs, taken around atezolizumab (anti-PD-L1) treatment. These receptor sequences come from a man in his sixties with urothelial cancer.

This chain links TRBV28 with TRBJ1-1; no firm D call. CDR1 MDHEN and CDR2 SYDVKM come from the germline V gene. V was shortened by 5 bases and J by 5 bases, with 15 bases between the two germline ends. This CDR3 is 14 amino acids long. The CDR3 bases are TGTGCCAGCAGTGAGTCGGCTCGGGTGACTGAAGCTTTCTTT. This gives the protein CASSESARVTEAFF.

The chain couples TRBV5-1 to TRBJ1-1; the match to TRBD1 covers 7 bases. The germline V gene encodes CDR1 SGHRS and CDR2 YFSETQ. The CDR3 length is 16 residues. The J segment lost 5 bases and the V segment lost 0 bases, leaving 10 bases of the junction unmatched. CDR3: CASSLALDRRGTEAFF. In DNA, the CDR3 is TGCGCCAGCAGCTTGGCCCTGGACAGGCGAGGGACTGAAGCTTTCTTT.

The chain links TRBV4-3 to TRBJ2-3; D is perhaps TRBD1 (7 bases). The CDR3 is 17 amino acids. Germline CDR1 reads LGHNA; CDR2 reads YSLEER. Trimming cost V 0 bases and J 0 bases, with 13 bases left between them. The CDR3 DNA follows: TGCGCCAGCAGCCAAGATTTCAGGGGGGACAGCACAGATACGCAGTATTTT. Its protein is CASSQDFRGDSTDTQYF.

The chain uses TRBV30 and TRBJ2-7, with D maybe TRBD2 (7 bases). This CDR3 is 11 amino acids long. In germline, CDR1 is GTSNPN, CDR2 SVGIG (reference sequence). V lost 3 bases, J lost 10 bases, and 13 bases lay in between. In DNA, the CDR3 is TGTGCCTGGAGCCTGGGGGGGGGCCAGTACTTC. Translating gives CAWSLGGGQYF.

The chain combines TRBV11-2 with TRBJ2-7, with TRBD2 matching 9 bases. The CDR3 runs to 14 residues. Germline CDR1 SGHAT, CDR2 FQNNGV. The V segment lost 7 bases and the J segment 0 bases; nucleotides outside the gene matches: 4. The CDR3 protein is CASKTSGASYEQYF. The CDR3 DNA reads as TGTGCCAGCAAGACTAGCGGAGCCTCCTACGAGCAGTACTTC.

The chain uses TRBV7-8 and TRBJ2-7; maybe TRBD1 (5 bases). The germline V gene encodes CDR1 SGHVS and CDR2 FQNEAQ. The CDR3 runs to 13 residues. V was clipped by 4 bases and J by 6 bases, with 13 bases between them. CDR3 DNA sequence: TGTGCCAGCAGCTCGAACACAGGATCCGAGCAGTACTTC. Protein sequence: CASSSNTGSEQYF.

J is TRBJ2-3 and V is TRBV4-3, with TRBD2 matching 10 bases. The CDR3 totals 21 residues. With 0 bases clipped from V and 4 bases from J, the junction kept 19 bases outside the gene matches. Germline CDR1 LGHNA, CDR2 YSLEER. CDR3 coding DNA: TGCGCCAGCAGCCAAGAGTACGCTAGCGGGAGATGGGTCCCTATCGCAGATACGCAGTATTTT. Translating it yields CASSQEYASGRWVPIADTQYF.

The V and J genes are TRBV9 and TRBJ2-5; 11 bases are shared with TRBD2. This CDR3 has 16 amino acids. Germline CDR1 is SGDLS and CDR2 is YYNGEE. Trimming cost V 0 bases and J 2 bases; bases outside gene matches: 3. Here the CDR3 reads CASSVGASGGQETQYF. The CDR3 coding sequence is TGTGCCAGCAGCGTAGGGGCTAGCGGGGGGCAAGAGACCCAGTACTTC.

The V and J genes are TRBV28 and TRBJ2-5; 7 positions agree with TRBD1. Germline trimming cut 2 bases from V and 0 bases from J; bases unmatched to any gene: 3. The CDR3 consists of 15 residues. Germline loops: CDR1 MDHEN, CDR2 SYDVKM. DNA for the CDR3: TGTGCCAGCAGTTTACCGGGACAGAACCAAGAGACCCAGTACTTC. This translates into CASSLPGQNQETQYF.

The rearrangement links TRBV4-1 to TRBJ2-5; TRBD1 matches at 7 bases. Germline V lookup: CDR1 MGHRA, CDR2 YSYEKL. V was pared by 0 bases and J by 4 bases, with 5 bases of the junction left unmatched. The CDR3 totals 15 residues. This chain's CDR3 is CASSQDLTGRETQYF. The CDR3 nucleotides read TGCGCCAGCAGCCAAGATCTGACAGGGCGAGAGACCCAGTACTTC.

The gene calls are TRBV2 and TRBJ2-1; 12 bases align to TRBD2. The CDR3 length is 15 residues. CDR1 and CDR2 (germline): SNHLY, FYNNEI. The ends lost 5 bases at V and 6 bases at J; junction bases unmatched: 5. CDR3 residues: CASSWTSGTGNEQFF. The CDR3 coding sequence is TGTGCCAGCAGTTGGACTAGCGGGACAGGCAATGAGCAGTTCTTC.

The J gene is TRBJ2-5, the V gene TRBV19; 7 bases are a match to TRBD2. CDR1 is LNHDA, CDR2 SQIVND, per germline (reference sequence). This CDR3 spans 16 amino acids. Here the CDR3 reads CALGEGPPWWQETQYF. CDR3 nucleotide sequence: TGTGCTTTGGGGGAGGGGCCCCCCTGGTGGCAAGAGACCCAGTACTTC. The full variable domain, completed using reference TRBV19 and TRBJ2-5, is DGGITQSPKYLFRKEGQNVTLSCEQNLNHDAMYWYRQDPGQGLRLIYYSQIVNDFQKGDIAEGYSVSREKKESFPLTVTSAQKNPTAFYLCALGEGPPWWQETQYFGPGTRLLVL.

The chain is built from TRBV5-1 and TRBJ2-1; 11 bases agree with TRBD2. Trimming took 4 bases from V and 0 from J; bases not matched to a gene: 9. Germline-derived CDR1 and CDR2 are SGHRS and YFSETQ. The CDR3 totals 18 residues. CDR3 sequence: CASSVRLAGIFSYNEQFF. The CDR3 DNA sequence: TGCGCCAGCAGCGTACGACTAGCGGGAATTTTCTCCTACAATGAGCAGTTCTTC.

V usage is TRBV19 and J usage is TRBJ1-2; weak D call: TRBD1 (6 bases). The CDR3 covers 15 residues. CDR1 and CDR2 from the germline V gene are LNHDA and SQIVND (reference sequence). The V gene lost 3 bases and the J gene lost 5 bases, with 16 bases spanning the gap. This CDR3 reads CASSMGADSRYGYTF. CDR3 DNA: TGTGCCAGTAGTATGGGGGCAGACTCTAGGTATGGCTACACCTTC.

The V gene is TRBV19, the J gene TRBJ1-4; perhaps TRBD1 as D (5 bases). Trimming took 5 bases from V and 8 from J, leaving 15 bases between them. The length of the CDR3 is 14 residues. Germline loops: CDR1 LNHDA, CDR2 SQIVND (reference sequence). CDR3 in DNA: TGTGCCAGTAGTGCCGCAGGGTTCTGGGAAAAACTGTTTTTT. This gives the protein CASSAAGFWEKLFF.

This chain links TRBV5-4 with TRBJ2-2; D is ambiguous. CDR1 SGHNT and CDR2 YYREEE come from the germline V gene (reference sequence). This CDR3 comprises 16 residues. V lost 4 bases and J 5 bases, leaving 18 bases between the germline ends. The CDR3 loop is CASSKPDAGFTGELFF. CDR3 sequence (DNA): TGTGCCAGCAGCAAACCCGACGCAGGTTTTACCGGGGAGCTGTTTTTT.

This rearrangement joins TRBV10-3 to TRBJ2-1; D unclear. Trimming pared 0 bases from V and 9 bases from J, leaving 15 bases between. The V gene's germline CDR1 is ENHRY and CDR2 SYGVKD. This CDR3 comprises 15 residues. The CDR3 DNA sequence: TGTGCCATCAGTGAGTCGGCTTACCGCCCCACTGAGCAGTTCTTC. It yields the protein CAISESAYRPTEQFF.

This chain links TRBV5-1 with TRBJ2-7; tentative D call: TRBD2 (7 bases). V lost 4 bases, J lost 5 bases, and 13 bases lay in between. The CDR3 is 13 residues long. CDR1 and CDR2 from the germline V gene are SGHRS and YFSETQ. The CDR3 nucleotides are TGCGCCAGCAGCACGGGGGGCAGGGACGAGCAGTACTTC. Its protein is CASSTGGRDEQYF.

The chain is built from TRBV18 and TRBJ1-6, with D perhaps matching TRBD1 (6 bases). The CDR3 has 17 amino acids. V was shortened by 6 bases and J by 2 bases, with 17 bases between the two germline ends. Germline CDR1 is KGHSH and CDR2 is LQKENI. The CDR3 region has the DNA TGTGCCAGCTCGAGGCAGGGGATTGTCACCTATAATTCACCCCTCCACTTT. Its translation: CASSRQGIVTYNSPLHF.

This sequence joins TRBV29-1 and TRBJ1-1; D gene unclear. V lost 3 bases and J 0 bases, leaving 11 bases between the germline ends. Germline assignment: CDR1 SQVTM and CDR2 ANQGSEA. This CDR3 contains 14 residues. The CDR3 DNA is TGCAGCGTTGAGGGTTTAGCGGTGAACACTGAAGCTTTCTTT. This gives the protein CSVEGLAVNTEAFF.

This sequence joins TRBV5-4 and TRBJ1-6, with D perhaps TRBD1 (6 bases). Germline V lookup: CDR1 SGHNT, CDR2 YYREEE (reference sequence). The CDR3 length is 16 residues. The germline V and J ends were trimmed by 2 bases and 0 bases, with 9 bases remaining between them. CDR3 in amino acids: CASSFGQSSYNSPLHF. The DNA of the CDR3 is TGTGCCAGCAGCTTCGGACAGAGCTCCTATAATTCACCCCTCCACTTT.

V gene TRBV7-2 combines with J gene TRBJ2-7, with 7 bases matching TRBD1. The germline CDR1 and CDR2 sequences are SGHTA and FQGNSA. V lost 8 bases, J lost 4 bases, and 5 bases stayed unmatched. The CDR3 sequence is 12 residues long. The CDR3 here is CASGTDLYEQYF. The CDR3 DNA sequence: TGTGCCAGCGGGACAGATTTATACGAGCAGTACTTC.

The rearrangement joins TRBV5-5 to TRBJ2-7, with TRBD1 matching over 8 bases. V dropped 3 bases and J dropped 4; count of bases not matched to a gene: 6. This CDR3 is 14 amino acids long. Per the germline V gene, CDR1 is SGHKS and CDR2 is YYEKEE (reference sequence). CDR3 amino acids: CASSSRTGIYEQYF. CDR3 coding DNA: TGTGCCAGCAGCTCTAGGACAGGGATTTACGAGCAGTACTTC.

This sequence joins TRBV5-1 and TRBJ2-3; 12 bases agree with TRBD2. CDR3 length equals 17 residues. The V and J ends lost 0 bases and 5 bases, in that order; junction bases with no gene match: 7. The germline V gene has CDR1 SGHRS and CDR2 YFSETQ. The CDR3 sequence: CASSLGATSGSQDTQYF. CDR3 nucleotides: TGCGCCAGCAGCTTGGGGGCGACTAGCGGGAGTCAAGATACGCAGTATTTT.

This rearrangement joins TRBV7-6 to TRBJ1-1; no reliable D call. V was cut by 3 bases and J by 7 bases, with 12 bases left in between. CDR3 length: 13 amino acids. Looked up from germline, CDR1 is SGHVS and CDR2 is FNYEAQ. This CDR3 is CASSLSGPLEAFF. The CDR3 DNA follows: TGTGCCAGCAGCTTGAGCGGACCGCTTGAAGCTTTCTTT. Supplemented by reference TRBV7-6 and TRBJ1-1, the full variable domain reads GAGVSQSPRYKVTKRGQDVALRCDPISGHVSLYWYRQALGQGPEFLTYFNYEAQQDKSGLPNDRFSAERPEGSISTLTIQRTEQRDSAMYRCASSLSGPLEAFFGQGTRLTVV.

This clone has just one count. CDR3 in amino acids: CASSEGWQGVFPGTEAFF. In nucleotides, the CDR3 is TGTGCCAGCAGTGAAGGTTGGCAGGGGGTGTTCCCGGGGACTGAAGCTTTCTTT. The chain couples TRBV2 to TRBJ1-1; 7 bases match TRBD1. V lost 1 base and J lost 5; bases outside the gene matches: 16. CDR1 and CDR2 from the germline V gene are SNHLY and FYNNEI. The CDR3 consists of 18 residues.

In its sample, this clone was seen once. The V and J genes are TRBV7-2 and TRBJ1-1, with TRBD1 as a possible D gene (5 bases). V lost 5 bases to trimming and J lost 5 bases, with 21 bases between them. Germline V gene sequence: CDR1 SGHTA, CDR2 FQGNSA. The CDR3 is made up of 16 amino acids. Written as DNA, the CDR3 is TGTGCCAGCAGCCCCCGGGGGGGGTTCAGGTGGACTGAAGCTTTCTTT. Translating gives CASSPRGGFRWTEAFF. Combining the CDR3 with reference TRBV7-2 and TRBJ1-1 gives the whole variable domain GAGVSQSPSNKVTEKGKDVELRCDPISGHTALYWYRQSLGQGLEFLIYFQGNSAPDKSGLPSDRFSAERTGGSVSTLTIQRTQQEDSAVYLCASSPRGGFRWTEAFFGQGTRLTVV.

The chain recombines TRBV29-1 with TRBJ1-2; no clear D. V was trimmed by 6 bases and J by 8 bases, leaving 16 bases between them. There are 12 residues in the CDR3. Germline CDR1 and CDR2: SQVTM and ANQGSEA. The CDR3 DNA is TGCAGCGTGGAAAGTTCCGGGTACGGCTACACCTTC. This encodes CSVESSGYGYTF.

The chain recombines TRBV27 with TRBJ2-7, with D possibly matching TRBD1 (5 bases). The CDR3 sequence is 14 residues long. V lost 5 bases to trimming and J lost 2 bases, with 13 bases between them. The V gene's germline CDR1 is MNHEY and CDR2 SMNVEV (reference sequence). In nucleotides, the CDR3 is TGTGCCAGCAGTCCCAACGGACAACCCTACGAGCAGTACTTC. This encodes CASSPNGQPYEQYF.

Note on this clone: Other DNA variants within this sample encode the same CDR3. This chain links TRBV7-2 with TRBJ2-7, with unresolved D. V was cut by 1 base and J by 3 bases, with 4 bases left in between. The CDR3 has 12 amino acids. Germline V gene lookup returns CDR1 SGHTA and CDR2 FQGNSA. DNA for the CDR3: TGTGCCAGCAGCTTAGTTAACTACGAGCAGTACTTC. Its translation is CASSLVNYEQYF.